These T cell receptor beta chains were read from a single sample in a study of post-analysis software for immune sequencing data. MiXCR was run by TCRdb on the PCR reads, yielding one entry per CDR3 protein. The sample carries roughly 870,000 distinct CDR3 sequences, roughly 50% recorded once. Sequenced input: blood. These TCRs come from a girl between 10 and 17 years old with multiple sclerosis. CDR3s leave out the opening cysteine and the closing phenylalanine or tryptophan. The order of the fields is V gene, clone size, J gene, CDR3 protein. The listing skips clone size in some rows; elsewhere it reads once, few, many or a size class.

TRBV4-1,few,TRBJ2-7,ASSQPGLAETPYEQY
TRBV12-3/TRBV12-4,-,TRBJ1-4,ASSLGTPVNEKLF
TRBV12-3/TRBV12-4,-,TRBJ2-3,ASSFRAGPSPDTQY
TRBV15,-,-,ATSRTQSGETQY
TRBV3-1,-,TRBJ2-5,ASSLWTSGVGETQY
TRBV6-5,-,TRBJ1-2,ASRLGQGYGYT
TRBV12-3/TRBV12-4,-,TRBJ2-1,ASRPGLNNEQF
TRBV7-2,-,TRBJ2-7,ASSLLADIKQY
TRBV5-4,-,TRBJ2-7,ASSLELGFGLGWGEQY
TRBV10-3,few,TRBJ2-6,AISGTASGANVLT
TRBV10-3,once,TRBJ2-7,AISPAGYEQY
TRBV7-9,-,TRBJ2-3,ASRPGLAGGITDTQY
TRBV29-1,-,TRBJ2-7,SVVTWGSYEQY
TRBV14,-,TRBJ2-5,ASSQVRSQLY
TRBV6-5,few,TRBJ2-1,AGSRARTSSEQF
TRBV12-3/TRBV12-4,-,TRBJ2-7,ASSRYLWTYEQY
TRBV5-1,-,TRBJ2-7,ASSWGSSGSPYEQY
TRBV6-5,-,TRBJ2-7,ASTSPGQGLGYEQY
TRBV2,-,TRBJ2-6,ASNIGTGRSGANVLT
TRBV6-5,-,TRBJ2-1,ASRPGGLTTYNEQF
TRBV25-1,-,TRBJ2-1,ASSVTSVSSYNEQF
TRBV2,-,TRBJ2-1,ASSVGLEQF
TRBV11-2,few,TRBJ2-7,ASSLGLAVPHEQY
TRBV29-1,few,TRBJ2-7,SVEYGAGEQY
TRBV18,-,TRBJ2-3,ASSPPGLAVPDTQY
TRBV27,few,TRBJ2-7,ASSRDRTGEQY
TRBV6-1,-,TRBJ2-4,ASTGPSLAKNIQY
TRBV3-1,-,TRBJ1-2,ASSLTSYGCT
TRBV5-1,-,TRBJ2-7,ASKMPGAYEQY
TRBV7-9,-,TRBJ2-1,ASSPDPREQF
TRBV18,-,TRBJ2-5,ASSPSGTQETQY
TRBV6-1,-,TRBJ1-1,ASCRLKSNTEAF
TRBV2,-,TRBJ2-1,ASLGTWTVSFPQF
TRBV7-9,-,TRBJ2-5,ASSLYSGQGGKTQY
TRBV12-3/TRBV12-4,-,TRBJ1-2,ASSFSGQGHGYT
TRBV5-1,-,TRBJ2-7,ASSLVGQGFDEQY
TRBV24-1,-,TRBJ2-3,ATSEGGRGHPGADTQY
TRBV7-2,few,TRBJ1-5,ASSLAIGERYRPQH
TRBV2,-,TRBJ2-5,ATPLRGRGETQY
TRBV20-1,-,TRBJ2-5,SARVPGGPRETQY
TRBV9,-,TRBJ2-4,ASSVGAGFKNIQY
TRBV4-1,few,TRBJ1-5,ASSQGVGGGQPQH
TRBV7-6,-,TRBJ1-2,ASTPGQGSYGYT
TRBV12-3/TRBV12-4,-,-,ASSYGQTKNIQY
TRBV7-9,-,TRBJ2-4,ASSLAGLNGDIQY
TRBV29-1,once,TRBJ2-5,SVEVNGRIGETQY
TRBV7-2,-,TRBJ2-1,ASSFGSSAYNEQF
TRBV7-2,-,TRBJ2-7,ASSLDVGGLYEQY
TRBV7-6,-,-,ASSFMGLAGNHEQY
TRBV12-3/TRBV12-4,-,TRBJ2-3,ASSLPLAGRGTDTQY
TRBV5-1,-,TRBJ2-1,ASSLEPDYGYNEQF
TRBV7-9,few,TRBJ1-2,ASSLGGNAYGYT
TRBV5-1,few,TRBJ2-1,ASSLEGRPVLNEQF
TRBV10-3,few,TRBJ2-5,AISDQTAGQETQY
TRBV18,-,TRBJ2-7,ASSLSGTPGSSYEQY
TRBV29-1,few,TRBJ2-7,SVDDAYEQY
TRBV6-4,-,TRBJ1-1,ASSESAGVNTEAF
TRBV6-5,-,TRBJ2-7,ASSYSGTATYEQY
TRBV3-1,-,TRBJ1-5,ASSQSGQGSQPQH
TRBV7-2,-,TRBJ2-1,ASSLAQVGNNEQF